This is a list of T cell receptor beta chains from one sample in a study of identical twins. TCRdb reprocessed the 5' RACE reads with MiXCR, giving one entry per CDR3 protein. This sample has 1.5 million or so distinct CDR3 sequences; roughly a third occur once, and the top ten carry under 0.35%. The sequenced sample was cord blood. These receptors all stem from a newborn girl in good health. Both conserved end residues are part of each CDR3. D genes are given only for firm matches. Where a row states a size, it is once, few, many or the class of an expanded clone; other rows omit it.

CDR3 protein: CASSLAYIGDSPLHF
CDR3 DNA: TGTGCCAGCAGCTTAGCGTACATAGGGGATTCACCCCTCCACTTT
J gene: TRBJ1-6
V gene: TRBV7-8
clone size: -
D gene: -

CDR3 protein: CSAGLAGRTDTQYF
CDR3 DNA: TGCAGTGCTGGACTAGCGGGACGCACAGATACGCAGTATTTT
J gene: TRBJ2-3
V gene: TRBV20-1
clone size: -
D gene: TRBD2

CDR3 protein: CASSPLRGQGEFYEQYF
CDR3 DNA: TGTGCCAGCTCACCACTACGGGGACAGGGAGAATTTTACGAGCAGTACTTC
J gene: TRBJ2-7
V gene: TRBV18
clone size: -
D gene: TRBD1

CDR3 protein: CSATRNFGGSDQKFIYEWTEQYF
CDR3 DNA: TGCAGTGCTACACGGAACTTCGGAGGGTCGGACCAAAAATTCATCTACGAGTGGACAGAGCAGTACTTC
J gene: TRBJ2-7
V gene: TRBV20-1
clone size: -
D gene: -

CDR3 protein: CASSQEDGTAQYGYTF
CDR3 DNA: TGTGCCAGCAGCCAAGAAGATGGGACAGCCCAATATGGCTACACCTTC
J gene: TRBJ1-2
V gene: TRBV14
clone size: once
D gene: TRBD1

CDR3 protein: CASSVRYSGVTSKNIQYF
CDR3 DNA: TGTGCCAGCAGCGTAAGATATAGCGGGGTTACGTCCAAAAACATTCAGTACTTC
J gene: TRBJ2-4
V gene: TRBV7-2
clone size: few
D gene: TRBD2

CDR3 protein: CASSGDRGRRDTQYF
CDR3 DNA: TGTGCCAGCAGTGGCGACAGGGGGCGTCGGGATACGCAGTATTTT
J gene: TRBJ2-3
V gene: TRBV28
clone size: few
D gene: TRBD1

CDR3 protein: CASSLAGTVGQEKLFF
CDR3 DNA: TGCGCCAGCAGCTTGGCCGGGACGGTCGGCCAAGAAAAACTGTTTTTT
J gene: TRBJ1-4
V gene: TRBV5-1
clone size: -
D gene: -

CDR3 protein: CASSQDRTSGGASDTQYF
CDR3 DNA: TGTGCCAGCAGCCAAGATAGGACTAGCGGGGGGGCGTCAGATACGCAGTATTTT
J gene: TRBJ2-3
V gene: TRBV4-2
clone size: many
D gene: TRBD2

CDR3 protein: CASSLSLPLDRTNYGYTF
CDR3 DNA: TGCGCCAGCAGCTTGTCCCTGCCCCTGGACAGGACTAACTATGGCTACACCTTC
J gene: TRBJ1-2
V gene: TRBV5-1
clone size: few
D gene: TRBD1

CDR3 protein: CASSYSPAGDTQYF
CDR3 DNA: TGTGCCAGCAGTTACTCGCCGGCGGGGGATACGCAGTATTTT
J gene: TRBJ2-3
V gene: TRBV6-6
clone size: -
D gene: -

CDR3 protein: CASSTRDSQFADGYTF
CDR3 DNA: TGTGCCAGCAGCACTCGGGACTCTCAATTCGCGGATGGCTACACCTTC
J gene: TRBJ1-2
V gene: TRBV2
clone size: -
D gene: -

CDR3 protein: CASSRGQENTGELFF
CDR3 DNA: TGTGCCAGCTCACGCGGACAGGAGAACACCGGGGAGCTGTTTTTT
J gene: TRBJ2-2
V gene: TRBV18
clone size: once
D gene: TRBD1

CDR3 protein: CASSSGLLETQYF
CDR3 DNA: TGTGCCAGCAGCTCGGGCCTCCTGGAGACCCAGTACTTC
J gene: TRBJ2-5
V gene: TRBV11-2
clone size: few
D gene: -